Described below is a single T cell receptor (beta chain) sequence and its context. The sample comes from a study of blood T cell repertoires in COVID-19. Across the whole study: The origin of the acute and convalescent COVID-19 samples was the United States, Italy and Spain. Nucleic acid was either cDNA or gDNA, and it came from T cells, B-cell-depleted T cells, or PBMCs.

Study processing details: It was from reference gene primer amplification that nucleated cell counts were estimated. Method: immunoSEQ multiplex PCR; TCRdb's copy keeps in-frame clones and lacks some. V and J calls and clone size come straight from that table; D and trimming were deduced from the DNA. The table has fewer than 300,000 clones, under 90% seen once; the top ten hold over 2.5%. The source is a woman aged 55-69 years with active or convalescent COVID-19. Sequences were obtained from peripheral blood.

CDR3 in DNA: TGTGCCAGCAGTGAACAGACTAGCGGGGGCGGAGAGACCCAGTACTTC. It codes for CASSEQTSGGGETQYF. The V gene is TRBV6-1, the J gene TRBJ2-5, with 12 bases matching TRBD2. In germline, CDR1 is MNHNS, CDR2 SASEGT. The V and J ends lost 2 bases and 4 bases, in that order; junction bases with no gene match: 5. The CDR3 loop spans 16 amino acids.